This TCR beta chain was recovered during a study of cytomegalovirus exposure and HLA in healthy donors. In the study overall: Genetic ancestry analysis placed over 65% of the 400 or so donors that were genotyped in the Caucasian-associated cluster.

This clone was counted at least ten times. What it binds is unknown. V was clipped by 5 bases and J by 2 bases, with 11 bases between them. The V gene's germline CDR1 is SGHRS and CDR2 YFSETQ. The CDR3 is made up of 14 amino acids. PCR was performed using 60 Vbeta and 13 Jbeta primers. Sequencing used immunoSEQ multiplex PCR; TCRdb keeps in-frame clones, though not all of them. The sample shows 150,000 to 200,000 clones, around 86% of them seen only once. Findings and caveats of the study: When presence/absence was analysed, sequencing depth was taken to be roughly uniform across donors. Most TCRs appeared rarely, but some public TCRs recurred in many donors.

The sequence was obtained from a woman aged 18-35 years in good health and CMV-seronegative. The rearrangement uses TRBV5-1 and TRBJ2-1, with TRBD2 as a possible D gene (6 bases). Sequencing was done on a sample of PBMCs. The CDR3 nucleotides are TGCGCCAGCAGTATGTCGGGAGCCTACAATGAGCAGTTCTTC. This translates into CASSMSGAYNEQFF.